This T cell receptor (beta chain) derives from a study of T cell changes during pregnancy in multiple sclerosis. Data came from immunoSEQ multiplex PCR; TCRdb stores just in-frame clones and leaves some out. Here the sample spans 25,000 to 40,000 clones, approximately 88% being singletons. Per germline, CDR1 LNHDA and CDR2 SQIVND (reference sequence). The V end was cut by 3 bases, the J end by 4 bases, with 10 bases between. The CDR3 is made up of 13 amino acids. This TCR derives from a female donor with multiple sclerosis, enrolled in a pregnancy study. The material was CD8+ T cells from peripheral blood mononuclear cells, obtained before pregnancy. The chain joins TRBV19 to TRBJ2-7; the D is unclear. The CDR3 loop reads CASSIDGGYEQYF. As DNA, the CDR3 is TGTGCCAGTAGTATTGACGGCGGTTACGAGCAGTACTTC.